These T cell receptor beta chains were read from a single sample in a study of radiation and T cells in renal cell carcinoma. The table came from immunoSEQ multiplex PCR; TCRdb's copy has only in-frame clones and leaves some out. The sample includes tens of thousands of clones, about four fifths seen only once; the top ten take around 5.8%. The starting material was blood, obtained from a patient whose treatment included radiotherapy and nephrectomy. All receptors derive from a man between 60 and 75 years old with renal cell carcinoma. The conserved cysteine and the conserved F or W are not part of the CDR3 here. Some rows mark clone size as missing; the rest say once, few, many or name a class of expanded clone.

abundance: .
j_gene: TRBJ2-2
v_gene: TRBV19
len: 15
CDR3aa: ASSLNPTSGGTGELF

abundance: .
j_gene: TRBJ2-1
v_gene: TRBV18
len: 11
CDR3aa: ASSPGQDNEQF

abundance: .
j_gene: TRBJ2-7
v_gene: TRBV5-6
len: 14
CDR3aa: ASSLAGTSYSYEQY

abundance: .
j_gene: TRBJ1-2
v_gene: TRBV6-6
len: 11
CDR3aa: ASRIPQDYGYT

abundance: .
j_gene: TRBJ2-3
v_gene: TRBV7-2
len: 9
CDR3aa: ASSFRDTQY

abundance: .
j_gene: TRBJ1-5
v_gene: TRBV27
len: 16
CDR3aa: ASSSYGTGGVGNQPQH

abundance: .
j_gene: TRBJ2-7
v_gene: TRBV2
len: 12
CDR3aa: ASNWGADSYEQY

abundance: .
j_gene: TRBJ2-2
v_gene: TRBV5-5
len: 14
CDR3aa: ASSYYPGTGTGELF

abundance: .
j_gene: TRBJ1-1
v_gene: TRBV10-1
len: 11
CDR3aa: ASRAGGNTEAF

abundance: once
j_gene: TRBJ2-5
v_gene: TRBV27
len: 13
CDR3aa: ASSLSDRRGETQY

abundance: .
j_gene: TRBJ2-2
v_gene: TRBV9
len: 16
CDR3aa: ASSTPRRSQGNTGELF

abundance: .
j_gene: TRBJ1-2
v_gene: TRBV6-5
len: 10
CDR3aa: ASIHDTYGYT

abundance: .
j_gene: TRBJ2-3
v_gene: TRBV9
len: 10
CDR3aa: ASSVVPDTQY

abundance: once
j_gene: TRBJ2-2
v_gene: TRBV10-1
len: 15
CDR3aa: ASSESKQGAGTGELF

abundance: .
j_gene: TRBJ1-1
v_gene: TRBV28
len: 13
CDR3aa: ASSLYSGVNTEAF

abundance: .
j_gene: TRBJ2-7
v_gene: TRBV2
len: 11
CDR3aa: ASRAAGVGEQY

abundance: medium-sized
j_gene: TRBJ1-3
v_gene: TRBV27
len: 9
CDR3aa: ASKMGGTIY

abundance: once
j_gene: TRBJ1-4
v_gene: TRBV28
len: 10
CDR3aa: ASSLFPGKLF

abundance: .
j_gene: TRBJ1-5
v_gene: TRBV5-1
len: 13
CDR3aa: ASSFDGQTNQPQH

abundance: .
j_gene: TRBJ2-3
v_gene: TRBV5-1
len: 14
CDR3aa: ASSPPTSGYTDTQY

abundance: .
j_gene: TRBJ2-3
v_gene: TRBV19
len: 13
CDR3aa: ASSIGQIRTDTQY

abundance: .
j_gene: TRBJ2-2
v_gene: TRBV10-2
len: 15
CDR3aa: ASSESAVAGNTGELF

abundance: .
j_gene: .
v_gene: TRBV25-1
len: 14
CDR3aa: ASSTTNARSTYEQY

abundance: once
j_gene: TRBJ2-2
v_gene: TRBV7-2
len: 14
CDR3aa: ASSPRAGVYTGELF

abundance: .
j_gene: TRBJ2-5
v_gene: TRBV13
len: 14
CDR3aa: ASSLGPRGQQETQY

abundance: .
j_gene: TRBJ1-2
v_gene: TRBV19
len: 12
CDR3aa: ASSLGQLGSGYT

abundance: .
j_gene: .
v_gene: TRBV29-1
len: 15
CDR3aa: SVEARIAGAHSYEQY

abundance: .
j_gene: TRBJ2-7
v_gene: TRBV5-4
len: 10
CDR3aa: ASSFKRDEQY

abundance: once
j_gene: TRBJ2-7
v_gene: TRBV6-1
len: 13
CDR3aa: ASSEAPATAYEQY

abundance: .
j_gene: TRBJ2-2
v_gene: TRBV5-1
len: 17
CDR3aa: ASSPIHRSSSTRAGELF

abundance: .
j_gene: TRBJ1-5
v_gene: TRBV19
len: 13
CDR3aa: ASSLPGQNNQPQH

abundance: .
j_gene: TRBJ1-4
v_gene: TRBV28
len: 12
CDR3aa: ASSLGGGNEKLF

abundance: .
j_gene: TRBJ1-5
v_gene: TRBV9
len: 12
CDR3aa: ASSDAGGNQPQH